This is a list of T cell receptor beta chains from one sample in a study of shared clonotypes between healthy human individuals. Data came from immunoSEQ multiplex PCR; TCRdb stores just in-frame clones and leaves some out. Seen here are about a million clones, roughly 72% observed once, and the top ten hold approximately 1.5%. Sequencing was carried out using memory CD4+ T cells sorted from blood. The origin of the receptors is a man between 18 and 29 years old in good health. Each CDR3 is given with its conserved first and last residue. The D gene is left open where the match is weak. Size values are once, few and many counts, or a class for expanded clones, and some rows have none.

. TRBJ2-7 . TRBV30 TGTGCCTGGAGTGCGACAGGGACTAGGAGCTACGAGCAGTACTTC CAWSATGTRSYEQYF
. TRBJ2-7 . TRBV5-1 TGCGCCAGCAGCTCGGGGCGACAGATGACCTACGAGCAGTACTTC CASSSGRQMTYEQYF
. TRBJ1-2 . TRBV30 TGTGCCTGGGAGCGGGACTCCTCAAGCTACACCTTC CAWERDSSSYTF
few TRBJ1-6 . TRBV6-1 TGTGCCAGCAGGGGGGAGTTAAATTCACCCCTCCACTTT CASRGELNSPLHF
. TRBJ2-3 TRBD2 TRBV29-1 TGCAGCGTTGTTCTAGCGGGAGGGCCCACAGATACGCAGTATTTT CSVVLAGGPTDTQYF
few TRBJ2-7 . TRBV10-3 TGTGCCATCAAGCAGGGGGGGGAGTACGAGCAGTACTTC CAIKQGGEYEQYF
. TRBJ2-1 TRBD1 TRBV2 TGTGCCAGCTCCCAGGACAGGGCGAGATACAATGAGCAGTTCTTC CASSQDRARYNEQFF
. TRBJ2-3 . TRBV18 TGTGCCAGCTCACCAGGTGGACAAAACACAGATACGCAGTATTTT CASSPGGQNTDTQYF
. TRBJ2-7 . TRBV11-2 TGTGCCAGCAGCTCTTCGCATTCGTCCTACGAGCAGTACTTC CASSSSHSSYEQYF
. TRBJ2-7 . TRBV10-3 TGTGCCATCAGTGAGTCAGACTACGAGCAGTACTTC CAISESDYEQYF
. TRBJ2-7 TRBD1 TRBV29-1 TGCAGCGTTGTCGGACAGGTTGCCTACGAGCAGTACTTC CSVVGQVAYEQYF
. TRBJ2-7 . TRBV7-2 TGTGCCAGCAGCCCTCGTGTAGCCTACGAGCAGTACTTC CASSPRVAYEQYF
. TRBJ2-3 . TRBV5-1 TGCGCCAGCAGCTTGGATGGGAGGTCAGATACGCAGTATTTT CASSLDGRSDTQYF
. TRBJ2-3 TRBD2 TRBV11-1 TGTGCCAGCAGCCCTAGGATGGTTAGCGGGGGCACAGATACGCAGTATTTT CASSPRMVSGGTDTQYF